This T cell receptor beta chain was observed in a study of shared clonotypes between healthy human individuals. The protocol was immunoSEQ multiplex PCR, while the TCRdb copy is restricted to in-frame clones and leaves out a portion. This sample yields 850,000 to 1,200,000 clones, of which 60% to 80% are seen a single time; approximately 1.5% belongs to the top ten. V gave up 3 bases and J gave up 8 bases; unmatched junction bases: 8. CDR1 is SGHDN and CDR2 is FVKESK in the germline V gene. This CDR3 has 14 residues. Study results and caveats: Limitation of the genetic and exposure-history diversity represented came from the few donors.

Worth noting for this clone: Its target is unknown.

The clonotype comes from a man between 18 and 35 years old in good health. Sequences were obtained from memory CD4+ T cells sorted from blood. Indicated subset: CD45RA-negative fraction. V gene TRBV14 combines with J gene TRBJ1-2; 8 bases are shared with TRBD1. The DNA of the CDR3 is TGTGCCAGCAGCCATTCCGGGACAGGTTTGGGCTACACCTTC. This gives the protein CASSHSGTGLGYTF.